Described below is a single TCR beta chain sequence and its context. The antigen remains unidentified. The read ends 3 residues before the CDR3 terminus; that terminus is restored from the germline J gene. The data stem from a study of T cells in women clearing cervical HPV infection. Across the whole study: Case blood was drawn a median roughly 160 days after lesion detection. Study-wide results and caveats: Controls had more TRBV6-7 (around 0.15%) than cases (roughly 0.11%).

Produced via immunoSEQ multiplex PCR; TCRdb's table is partial and in-frame only. The sample is made up of about 41,000 clones, and the top ten hold around 7.6% of it. The CDR3 is 14 amino acids. Germline CDR1 SQVTM, CDR2 ANQGSEA. The V and J ends lost 4 bases and 5 bases respectively, with 15 bases between them. This chain links TRBV29-1 with TRBJ1-5; the D gene is possibly TRBD1 (6 bases). The sequence came from a woman aged 18 to 75 with a cervical HPV16 infection that either progressed to CIN3+ or cleared (not recorded which). The specimen sequenced was blood buffy coat. CDR3 amino acids: CSVGQEGWDQPQHF. The sequenced CDR3 bases are TGCAGCGTTGGACAGGAAGGTTGGGATCAGCCC.